These 27 T cell receptor beta chains originate from one sample sequenced in a study of cytomegalovirus exposure and HLA in healthy donors. Primers: 60 Vbeta forward and 13 Jbeta reverse. Generated by immunoSEQ multiplex PCR, the TCRdb table keeps only in-frame clones and is missing some. The sample contains 93,000 or so clones, around 79% of which appear only once. The sample taken for sequencing was PBMCs. These receptor sequences come from a man over 45 in good health and CMV-seropositive.

The rearrangement uses TRBV30 and TRBJ2-3; 7 nucleotides line up with TRBD2. The CDR3 has 15 amino acids. J lost 2 bases, V lost 1 base, and 6 bases had no gene match. The germline V gene has CDR1 GTSNPN and CDR2 SVGIG (reference sequence). The DNA of the CDR3 is TGTGCCTGGAGTGGTCCTAGCGGAAACACAGATACGCAGTATTTT. Residues: CAWSGPSGNTDTQYF.

This clone was seen just once. The chain is built from TRBV5-1 and TRBJ2-2, with 16 bases aligning to TRBD2. The CDR3 is 20 amino acids. The J segment lost 3 bases and the V segment lost 4 bases, leaving 12 bases of the junction unmatched. CDR1 SGHRS and CDR2 YFSETQ come from the germline V gene. The CDR3 nucleotides are TGCGCCAGCAGCCGGGAACCGGGACTAGCGGGAGGGCAGTACACCGGGGAGCTGTTTTTT. It codes for CASSREPGLAGGQYTGELFF.

The chain combines TRBV6-6 with TRBJ1-2, with no clear D. CDR3 length equals 15 residues. CDR1 is MNHNY and CDR2 is SVGAGI in the germline V gene (reference sequence). V shed 0 bases and J shed 4 bases, with 12 bases lying between them. The CDR3 loop is CASSYSNSLVYGYTF. Written as DNA, the CDR3 is TGTGCCAGCAGTTACTCGAACAGCCTGGTCTATGGCTACACCTTC.

The chain combines TRBV29-1 with TRBJ2-5; TRBD2 aligns across 10 bases. After removal of 3 bases from V and 5 bases from J, the junction contained 6 bases not matched to a gene. The CDR3 runs 14 residues. Germline V lookup: CDR1 SQVTM, CDR2 ANQGSEA. Here the CDR3 reads CSVEGAGGRETQYF. DNA for the CDR3: TGCAGCGTTGAGGGAGCGGGAGGGAGGGAGACCCAGTACTTC.

The gene calls are TRBV7-9 and TRBJ2-3; 9 bases match TRBD1. Germline-derived CDR1 and CDR2 are SEHNR and FQNEAQ (reference sequence). After removal of 1 base from V and 0 bases from J, the junction contained 2 bases not matched to a gene. This CDR3 is 16 amino acids long. The CDR3 DNA reads TGTGCCAGCAGCTTAGGGGACAGGGACAGCACAGATACGCAGTATTTT. Protein sequence: CASSLGDRDSTDTQYF.

The chain combines TRBV7-8 with TRBJ2-1; 7 bases match TRBD1. The CDR3 is 13 amino acids. Per the germline V gene, CDR1 is SGHVS and CDR2 is FQNEAQ. Trimming cost V 5 bases and J 7 bases; bases outside gene matches: 5. The CDR3 region is CASSLDRVNEQFF. The CDR3 coding sequence is TGTGCCAGCAGCCTCGACAGGGTGAATGAGCAGTTCTTC.

V is TRBV27 and J is TRBJ1-2, with a weak D call TRBD1 (5 bases). CDR3 length: 14 amino acids. Trimming left V 4 bases short and J 5 bases short, with 14 bases between. CDR1 is MNHEY and CDR2 is SMNVEV in the germline V gene (reference sequence). The CDR3 loop reads CASSSSRGDYGYTF. Here the CDR3 DNA reads TGTGCCAGCAGTTCTAGTCGGGGGGATTATGGCTACACCTTC.

The chain couples TRBV9 to TRBJ2-7, with D possibly matching TRBD1 (6 bases). Trimming removed 7 bases from V and 0 bases from J, with 8 bases in between. Per germline, CDR1 SGDLS and CDR2 YYNGEE. The CDR3 length is 12 residues. The CDR3: CASAGDSYEQYF. Written as DNA, the CDR3 is TGTGCCAGCGCAGGGGACTCCTACGAGCAGTACTTC.

This clone was counted a few times. This chain links TRBV15 with TRBJ2-7, with 10 bases lining up with TRBD2. This CDR3 spans 16 amino acids. CDR1 and CDR2 (germline): LNHNV, YYDKDF (reference sequence). After removal of 0 bases from V and 4 bases from J, the junction contained 6 bases not matched to a gene. The CDR3 DNA reads as TGTGCCACCAGCAGAGATCGTCTAGCGGGAGTTTACGAGCAGTACTTC. Translating gives CATSRDRLAGVYEQYF.

This clone was seen only a few times. The chain carries TRBV6-1 and TRBJ1-5; no clear D gene. The V end was cut by 3 bases, the J end by 6 bases, with 18 bases between. Germline-derived CDR1 and CDR2 are MNHNS and SASEGT. The CDR3 is made up of 16 amino acids. The DNA for the CDR3 is TGTGCCAGCAGTGATTACGTCGGGGTGTTGGGTCAGCCCCAGCATTTT. Protein sequence: CASSDYVGVLGQPQHF.

The J gene is TRBJ2-5, the V gene TRBV19, with a possible D match to TRBD2 (6 bases). In germline, CDR1 is LNHDA, CDR2 SQIVND (reference sequence). Trimming removed 1 base from V and 5 bases from J, with 11 bases in between. This CDR3 has 14 residues. This CDR3 reads CASSIVGGLETQYF. The CDR3 DNA is TGTGCCAGTAGTATAGTTGGAGGGCTGGAGACCCAGTACTTC.

The rearrangement joins TRBV28 to TRBJ1-3, with D possibly being TRBD1 (6 bases). The CDR3 has 15 amino acids. V lost 7 bases, J lost 0 bases, and 13 bases lay in between. CDR1 MDHEN and CDR2 SYDVKM come from the germline V gene. CDR3 nucleotides: TGTGCCAGCACCCGACAGGTAGACTCTGGAAACACCATATATTTT. Protein sequence: CASTRQVDSGNTIYF.

The rearrangement links TRBV6-1 to TRBJ1-5, with 7 bases matching TRBD1. The junction had 7 bases not matched to a gene; V was cut back by 7 bases and J by 4 bases. Germline CDR1 and CDR2: MNHNS and SASEGT. CDR3 length: 14 amino acids. The CDR3 region has the DNA TGTGCCAGCATTTCACAGGGGCGGAATCAGCCCCAGCATTTT. Translation gives CASISQGRNQPQHF.

This sequence joins TRBV6-5 and TRBJ1-1, with 7 bases identical to TRBD1. Per germline, CDR1 MNHEY and CDR2 SVGAGI. V gave up 2 bases and J gave up 6 bases; unmatched junction bases: 6. CDR3 length equals 14 residues. The CDR3 reads CASSYDRVNSEAFF. The CDR3, as DNA: TGTGCCAGCAGTTACGACAGGGTGAATTCTGAAGCTTTCTTT.

The chain links TRBV7-3 to TRBJ2-2, with a possible D match to TRBD1 (5 bases). V shed 1 base and J shed 6 bases, with 21 bases lying between them. This CDR3 is built from 18 residues. CDR1 and CDR2 (germline): SGHTA, FQGTGA. This chain's CDR3 is CASSLIVLTALSPGELFF. The CDR3 DNA is TGTGCCAGCAGCTTAATCGTTCTGACAGCCCTCTCCCCCGGGGAGCTGTTTTTT.

This rearrangement joins TRBV6-4 to TRBJ2-7; 10 nucleotides line up with TRBD1. This CDR3 is 15 amino acids long. With V trimmed by 6 bases and J by 4 bases, 9 bases remained unmatched. The V gene's germline CDR1 is MRHNA and CDR2 SNTAGT. CDR3 loop: CASSRRQGAGYEQYF. The CDR3, as DNA: TGTGCCAGCAGCCGAAGACAGGGGGCCGGGTACGAGCAGTACTTC.

The chain carries TRBV7-3 and TRBJ2-3, with D possibly matching TRBD2 (5 bases). There are 15 residues in the CDR3. The germline V gene has CDR1 SGHTA and CDR2 FQGTGA. The V and J ends lost 1 base and 6 bases respectively, with 14 bases between them. The CDR3 sequence is CASSLSEGRGDTQYF. Here the CDR3 DNA reads TGTGCCAGCAGCTTAAGTGAAGGAAGAGGGGATACGCAGTATTTT.

This clone was detected only a few times. V and J are TRBV21-1 and TRBJ2-1; the table's D call TRBD2 went unverified against the DNA. TRBV21-1 is a pseudogene. This CDR3 contains 20 residues. The CDR3, as DNA: TGTGCCAGCAGCAAAGTTGGGTGGACGCCAGAACTAGCGGGAGTAAGTGAGCAGTTCTTC. As protein: CASSKVGWTPELAGVSEQFF.

With regard to this clone: Additional DNA sequences in this sample encode the identical CDR3. This CDR3 is CASSELGARNTIYF. The CDR3 region has the DNA TGCGCCAGCAGTGAGCTGGGAGCGCGGAACACCATATATTTT. The chain recombines TRBV10-2 with TRBJ1-3; D uncertain. V was cut by 2 bases and J by 7 bases, with 12 bases left in between. CDR1 is WSHSY and CDR2 is SAAADI in the germline V gene. CDR3 length equals 14 residues.

The chain carries TRBV5-1 and TRBJ2-6; no reliable D call. This CDR3 has 14 residues. The V gene lost 3 bases and the J gene lost 0 bases, with 4 bases spanning the gap. The germline gives CDR1 SGHRS, CDR2 YFSETQ. The CDR3 spells CASSSGSGANVLTF. DNA of the CDR3: TGCGCCAGCAGCTCGGGCTCTGGGGCCAACGTCCTGACTTTC.

The chain joins TRBV29-1 to TRBJ2-1, with TRBD1 matching over 7 bases. Germline values: CDR1 SQVTM, CDR2 ANQGSEA. This CDR3 is 15 amino acids long. J was trimmed by 0 bases and V by 7 bases; bases with no gene match: 9. The CDR3 region is CSGQTGPSSYNEQFF. The CDR3 DNA is TGCAGCGGCCAGACAGGGCCAAGCTCCTACAATGAGCAGTTCTTC.

The gene calls are TRBV6-1 and TRBJ2-5, with 7 bases that match TRBD1. J lost 3 bases, V lost 6 bases, and 7 bases had no gene match. Per germline, CDR1 MNHNS and CDR2 SASEGT. The CDR3 length is 14 residues. The CDR3 bases are TGTGCCAGCAGAGACAGGGCCCAAGAAGAGACCCAGTACTTC. Encoded protein: CASRDRAQEETQYF.

The gene calls are TRBV23-1 and TRBJ2-1; tentatively, D is TRBD1 (5 bases). TRBV23-1 is recorded as an ORF, its role being uncertain. Trimming shortened V by 0 bases and J by 0 bases, and 9 bases separated the two germline ends. The CDR3 contains 16 residues. The CDR3 is CASSQSQRGSYNEQFF. The CDR3 DNA reads as TGCGCCAGCAGTCAATCGCAAAGGGGCTCCTACAATGAGCAGTTCTTC.

This clone was picked up a small number of times. The chain links TRBV27 to TRBJ2-7; 8 bases align to TRBD1. The CDR3 loop spans 14 amino acids. Germline trimming cut 5 bases from V and 3 bases from J; bases unmatched to any gene: 6. In germline, CDR1 is MNHEY, CDR2 SMNVEV (reference sequence). CDR3 nucleotide sequence: TGTGCCAGCAGTCCCGGGACAGGTCACTACGAGCAGTACTTC. Amino acids: CASSPGTGHYEQYF.

The rearrangement uses TRBV6-4 and TRBJ2-3, with 10 positions matching TRBD2. Unmatched junction bases numbered 3, after V lost 4 bases and J lost 2 bases. CDR1 and CDR2 from the germline V gene are MRHNA and SNTAGT. There are 15 residues in the CDR3. The CDR3 DNA reads as TGTGCCAGCAGTGCAGCGGGAGGGTACACAGATACGCAGTATTTT. Translated: CASSAAGGYTDTQYF.

The CDR3 here is CVRSSTGTSGSPSYEQYF. The CDR3 region has the DNA TGTGTCAGAAGCTCGACCGGGACTAGCGGGAGCCCCTCCTACGAGCAGTACTTC. The V gene is TRBV7-5, the J gene TRBJ2-7; TRBD2, the table's D call, lacks a check against the DNA. TRBV7-5 constitutes a pseudogene. The CDR3 is made up of 18 amino acids.

This clone was seen a handful of times. This chain joins TRBV28 and TRBJ2-5, with TRBD1 matching 7 bases. Per germline, CDR1 MDHEN and CDR2 SYDVKM. The CDR3 is 17 amino acids. The ends lost 5 bases at V and 5 bases at J; junction bases unmatched: 17. Here the CDR3 reads CASSPPWQGVYGETQYF. The CDR3 DNA sequence: TGTGCCAGCAGTCCCCCATGGCAGGGGGTTTATGGCGAGACCCAGTACTTC.